This TCR beta chain was recorded in a study of blood T cell repertoires in COVID-19. The CDR3 consists of 17 residues. The V gene lost 5 bases and the J gene lost 0 bases, with 14 bases spanning the gap. The germline V gene has CDR1 MDHEN and CDR2 SYDVKM. The repertoire was sequenced with immunoSEQ multiplex PCR; TCRdb's copy has only in-frame clones and lacks some. The sample yields around 240,000 clones, roughly 88% seen once. The chain joins TRBV28 to TRBJ1-6, with D uncertain. The material sequenced was peripheral blood. The receptor's source is a woman aged 40-49 years who had recovered from COVID-19. The CDR3 sequence is CASSPTRWSSYNSPLHF. The CDR3 bases are TGTGCCAGCAGTCCCACCCGATGGAGCTCCTATAATTCACCCCTCCACTTT.